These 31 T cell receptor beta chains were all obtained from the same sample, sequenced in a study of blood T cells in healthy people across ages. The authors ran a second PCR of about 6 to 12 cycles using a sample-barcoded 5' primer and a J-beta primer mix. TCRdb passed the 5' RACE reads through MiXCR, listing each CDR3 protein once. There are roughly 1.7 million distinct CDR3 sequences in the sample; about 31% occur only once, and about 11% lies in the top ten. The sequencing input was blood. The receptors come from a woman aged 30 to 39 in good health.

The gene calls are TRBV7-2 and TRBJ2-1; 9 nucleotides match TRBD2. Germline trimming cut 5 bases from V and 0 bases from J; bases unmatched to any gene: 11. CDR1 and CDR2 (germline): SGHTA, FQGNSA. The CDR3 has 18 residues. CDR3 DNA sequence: TGTGCCAGCAGCCCGGGGGCAGGGCGGGGGGGCTCCTACAATGAGCAGTTCTTC. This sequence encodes CASSPGAGRGGSYNEQFF. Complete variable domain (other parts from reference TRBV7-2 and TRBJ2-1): GAGVSQSPSNKVTEKGKDVELRCDPISGHTALYWYRQSLGQGLEFLIYFQGNSAPDKSGLPSDRFSAERTGGSVSTLTIQRTQQEDSAVYLCASSPGAGRGGSYNEQFFGPGTRLTVL.

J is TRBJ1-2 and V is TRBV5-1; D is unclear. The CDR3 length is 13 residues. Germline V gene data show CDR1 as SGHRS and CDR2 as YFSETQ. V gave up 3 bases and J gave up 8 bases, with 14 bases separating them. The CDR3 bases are TGCGCCAGCAGCTCCGGGCTTAAAGGCGGCTACACCTTC. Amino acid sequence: CASSSGLKGGYTF.

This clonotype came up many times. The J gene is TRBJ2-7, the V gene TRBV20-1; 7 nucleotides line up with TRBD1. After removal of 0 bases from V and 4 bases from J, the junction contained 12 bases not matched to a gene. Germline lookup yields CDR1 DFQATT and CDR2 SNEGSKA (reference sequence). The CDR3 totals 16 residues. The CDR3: CSARDARRDSVYEQYF. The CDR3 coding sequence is TGCAGTGCTAGAGACGCTCGCCGGGACAGCGTATACGAGCAGTACTTC.

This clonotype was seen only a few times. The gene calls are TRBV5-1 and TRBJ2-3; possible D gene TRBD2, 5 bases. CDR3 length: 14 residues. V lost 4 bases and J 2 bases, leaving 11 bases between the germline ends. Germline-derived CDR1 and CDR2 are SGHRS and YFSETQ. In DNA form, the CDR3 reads TGCGCCAGCAGCACGGACTTCTACACAGATACGCAGTATTTT. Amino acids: CASSTDFYTDTQYF.

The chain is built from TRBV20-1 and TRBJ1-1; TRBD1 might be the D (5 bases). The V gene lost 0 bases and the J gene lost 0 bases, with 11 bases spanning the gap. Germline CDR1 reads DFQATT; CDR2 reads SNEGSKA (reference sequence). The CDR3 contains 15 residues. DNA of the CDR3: TGCAGTGCTAGAGATATTGGAGGGGTGAACACTGAAGCTTTCTTT. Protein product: CSARDIGGVNTEAFF.

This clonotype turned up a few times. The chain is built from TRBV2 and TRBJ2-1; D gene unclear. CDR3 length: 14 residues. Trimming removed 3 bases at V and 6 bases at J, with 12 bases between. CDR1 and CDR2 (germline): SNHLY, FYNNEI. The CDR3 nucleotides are TGTGCCAGCAGTGATCCCGCAGACCTCAATGAGCAGTTCTTC. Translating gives CASSDPADLNEQFF.

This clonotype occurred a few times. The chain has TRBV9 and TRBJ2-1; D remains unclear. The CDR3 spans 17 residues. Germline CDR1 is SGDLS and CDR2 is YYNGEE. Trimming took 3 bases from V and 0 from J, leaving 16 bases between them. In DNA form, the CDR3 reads TGTGCCAGCAGCGGAGACTGGCCTCTGAGCTCCTACAATGAGCAGTTCTTC. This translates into CASSGDWPLSSYNEQFF.

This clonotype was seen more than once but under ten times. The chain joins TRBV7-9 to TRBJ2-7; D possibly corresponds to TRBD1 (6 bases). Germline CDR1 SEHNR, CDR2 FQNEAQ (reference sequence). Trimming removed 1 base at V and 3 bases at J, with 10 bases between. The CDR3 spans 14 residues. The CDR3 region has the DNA TGTGCCAGCAGCTTAGTCAACAGGGACTACGAGCAGTACTTC. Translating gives CASSLVNRDYEQYF.

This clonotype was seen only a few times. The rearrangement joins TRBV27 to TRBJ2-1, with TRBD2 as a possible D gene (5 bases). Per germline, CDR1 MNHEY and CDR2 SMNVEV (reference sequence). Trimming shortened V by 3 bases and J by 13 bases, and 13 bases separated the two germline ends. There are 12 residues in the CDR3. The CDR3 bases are TGTGCCAGCAGTTTTATCGGAGAGGGTCAGTTCTTC. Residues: CASSFIGEGQFF.

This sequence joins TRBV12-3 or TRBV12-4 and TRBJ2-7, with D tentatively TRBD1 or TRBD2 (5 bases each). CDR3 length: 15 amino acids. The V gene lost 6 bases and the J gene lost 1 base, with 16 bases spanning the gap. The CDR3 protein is CASSPGTPLSYEQYF. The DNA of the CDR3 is TGTGCCAGCAGCCCCGGGACGCCTTTATCCTACGAGCAGTACTTC.

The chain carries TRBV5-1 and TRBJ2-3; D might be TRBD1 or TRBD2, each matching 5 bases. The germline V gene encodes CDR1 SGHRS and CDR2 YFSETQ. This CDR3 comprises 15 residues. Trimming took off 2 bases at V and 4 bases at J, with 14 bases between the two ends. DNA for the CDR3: TGCGCCAGCAGCTTAGGGACCCTCAGGTCAGATACGCAGTATTTT. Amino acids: CASSLGTLRSDTQYF.

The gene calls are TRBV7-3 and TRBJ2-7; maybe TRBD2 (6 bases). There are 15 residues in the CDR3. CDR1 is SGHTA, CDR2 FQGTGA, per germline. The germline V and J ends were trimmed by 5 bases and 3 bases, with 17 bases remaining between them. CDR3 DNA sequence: TGTGCCAGCAGCCCCGATGGGGGGTCTAACTACGAGCAGTACTTC. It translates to CASSPDGGSNYEQYF.

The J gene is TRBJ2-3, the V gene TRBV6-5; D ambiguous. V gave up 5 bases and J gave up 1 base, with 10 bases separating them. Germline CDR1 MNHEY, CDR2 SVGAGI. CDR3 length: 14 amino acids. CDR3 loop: CASSPNTGTDTQYF. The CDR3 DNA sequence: TGTGCCAGCAGTCCTAACACGGGCACAGATACGCAGTATTTT.

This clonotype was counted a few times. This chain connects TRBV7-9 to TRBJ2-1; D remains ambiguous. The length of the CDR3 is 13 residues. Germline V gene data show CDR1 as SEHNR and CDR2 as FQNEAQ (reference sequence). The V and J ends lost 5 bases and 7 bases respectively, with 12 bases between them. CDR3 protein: CASSPAFINEQFF. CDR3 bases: TGTGCCAGCAGCCCAGCGTTTATAAATGAGCAGTTCTTC.

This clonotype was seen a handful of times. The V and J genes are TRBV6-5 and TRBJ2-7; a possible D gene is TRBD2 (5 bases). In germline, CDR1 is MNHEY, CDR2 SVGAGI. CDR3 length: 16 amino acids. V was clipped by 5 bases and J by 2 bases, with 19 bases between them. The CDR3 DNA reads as TGTGCCAGCAGTACAAGGGAGATGGAGCTAACCTACGAGCAGTACTTC. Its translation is CASSTREMELTYEQYF.

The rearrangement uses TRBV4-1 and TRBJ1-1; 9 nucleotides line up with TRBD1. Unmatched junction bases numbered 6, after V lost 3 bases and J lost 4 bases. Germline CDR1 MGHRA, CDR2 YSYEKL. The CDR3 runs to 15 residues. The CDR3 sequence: CASSQRDRAGTEAFF. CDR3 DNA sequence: TGCGCCAGCAGCCAGAGGGACAGGGCGGGCACTGAAGCTTTCTTT.

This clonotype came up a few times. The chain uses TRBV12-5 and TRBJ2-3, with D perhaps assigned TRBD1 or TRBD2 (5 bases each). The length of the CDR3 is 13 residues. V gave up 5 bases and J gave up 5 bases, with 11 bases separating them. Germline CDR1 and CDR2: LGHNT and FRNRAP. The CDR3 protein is CASGLMGVDTQYF. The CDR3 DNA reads TGTGCTAGTGGTCTCATGGGGGTAGATACGCAGTATTTT.

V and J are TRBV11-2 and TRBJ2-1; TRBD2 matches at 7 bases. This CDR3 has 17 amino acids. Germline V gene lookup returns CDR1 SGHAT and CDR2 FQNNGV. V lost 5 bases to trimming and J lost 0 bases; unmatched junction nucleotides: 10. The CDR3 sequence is CASSPPGLLSSYNEQFF. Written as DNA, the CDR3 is TGTGCCAGCAGCCCCCCGGGACTACTCAGCTCCTACAATGAGCAGTTCTTC.

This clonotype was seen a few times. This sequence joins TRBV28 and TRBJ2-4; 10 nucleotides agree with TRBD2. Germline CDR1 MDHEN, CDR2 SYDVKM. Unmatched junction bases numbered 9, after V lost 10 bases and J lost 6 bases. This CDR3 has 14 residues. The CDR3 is CATQRGGRGNIQYF. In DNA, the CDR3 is TGTGCCACTCAGCGGGGGGGGCGTGGAAACATTCAGTACTTC.

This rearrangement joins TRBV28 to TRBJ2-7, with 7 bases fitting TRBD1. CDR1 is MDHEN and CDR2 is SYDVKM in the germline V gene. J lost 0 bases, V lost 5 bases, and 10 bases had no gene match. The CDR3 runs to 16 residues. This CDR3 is CASSLLTGVSSYEQYF. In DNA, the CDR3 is TGTGCCAGCAGTCTACTCACAGGGGTTAGCTCCTACGAGCAGTACTTC.

CDR3 sequence (DNA): TGTGCCAGTAGTATCAGTTACACAGCCTTGAGCTCCTACAATGAGCAGTTCTTC. Residues: CASSISYTALSSYNEQFF. The chain combines TRBV19 with TRBJ2-1, with no clear D. Trimming cost V 3 bases and J 0 bases, with 18 bases left between them. Germline V gene data show CDR1 as LNHDA and CDR2 as SQIVND (reference sequence). The CDR3 is 18 residues long.

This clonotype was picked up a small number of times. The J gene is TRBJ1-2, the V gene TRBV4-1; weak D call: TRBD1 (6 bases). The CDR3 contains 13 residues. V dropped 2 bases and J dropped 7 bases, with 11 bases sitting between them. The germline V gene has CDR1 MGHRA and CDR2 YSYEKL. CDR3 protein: CASSQTGFFGYTF. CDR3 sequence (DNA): TGCGCCAGCAGCCAAACAGGGTTTTTTGGCTACACCTTC.

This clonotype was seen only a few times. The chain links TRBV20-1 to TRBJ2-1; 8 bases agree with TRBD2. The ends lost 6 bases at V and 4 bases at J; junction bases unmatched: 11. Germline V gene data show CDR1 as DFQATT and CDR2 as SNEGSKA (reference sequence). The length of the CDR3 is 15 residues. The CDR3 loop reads CSAPLAGALYNEQFF. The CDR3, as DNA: TGCAGTGCCCCGCTAGCGGGCGCTTTATACAATGAGCAGTTCTTC.

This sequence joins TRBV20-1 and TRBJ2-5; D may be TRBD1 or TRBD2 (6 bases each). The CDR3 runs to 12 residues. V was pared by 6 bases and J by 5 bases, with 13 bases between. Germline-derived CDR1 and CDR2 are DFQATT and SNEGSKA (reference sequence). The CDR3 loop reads CSAGGSSETQYF. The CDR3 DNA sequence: TGCAGTGCGGGGGGCAGTTCCGAGACCCAGTACTTC.

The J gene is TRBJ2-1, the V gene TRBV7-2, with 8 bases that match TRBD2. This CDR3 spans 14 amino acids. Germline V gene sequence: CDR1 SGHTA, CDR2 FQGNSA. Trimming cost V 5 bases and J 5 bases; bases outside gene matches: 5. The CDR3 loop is CASSVSGLDNEQFF. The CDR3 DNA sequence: TGTGCCAGCAGCGTCTCGGGACTAGACAATGAGCAGTTCTTC. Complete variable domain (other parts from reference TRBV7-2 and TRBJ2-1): GAGVSQSPSNKVTEKGKDVELRCDPISGHTALYWYRQSLGQGLEFLIYFQGNSAPDKSGLPSDRFSAERTGGSVSTLTIQRTQQEDSAVYLCASSVSGLDNEQFFGPGTRLTVL.

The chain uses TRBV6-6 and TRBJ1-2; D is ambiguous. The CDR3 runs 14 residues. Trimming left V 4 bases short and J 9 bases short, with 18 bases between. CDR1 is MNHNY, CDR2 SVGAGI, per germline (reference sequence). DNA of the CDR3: TGTGCCAGCAGTTCCACAACCCCATCTTATAGCTACACCTTC. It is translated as CASSSTTPSYSYTF.

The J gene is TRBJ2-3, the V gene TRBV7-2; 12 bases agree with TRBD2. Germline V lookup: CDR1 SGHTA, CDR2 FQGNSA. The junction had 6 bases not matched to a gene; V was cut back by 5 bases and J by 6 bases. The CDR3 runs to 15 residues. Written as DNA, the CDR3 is TGTGCCAGCAGCCGCTCTAGCGGGAGGGACGATACGCAGTATTTT. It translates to CASSRSSGRDDTQYF.

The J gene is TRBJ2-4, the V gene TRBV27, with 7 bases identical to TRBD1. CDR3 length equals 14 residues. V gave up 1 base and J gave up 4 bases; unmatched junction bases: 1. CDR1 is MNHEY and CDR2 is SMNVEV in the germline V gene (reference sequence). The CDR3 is CASSLWGQKNIQYF. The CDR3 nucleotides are TGTGCCAGCAGTTTATGGGGACAGAAAAACATTCAGTACTTC.

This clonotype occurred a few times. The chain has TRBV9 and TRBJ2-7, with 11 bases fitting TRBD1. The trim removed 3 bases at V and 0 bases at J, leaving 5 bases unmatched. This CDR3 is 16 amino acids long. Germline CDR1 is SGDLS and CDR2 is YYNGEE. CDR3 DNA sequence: TGTGCCAGCAGCGCTTCGGGGACAGGGGGCTCCTACGAGCAGTACTTC. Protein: CASSASGTGGSYEQYF.

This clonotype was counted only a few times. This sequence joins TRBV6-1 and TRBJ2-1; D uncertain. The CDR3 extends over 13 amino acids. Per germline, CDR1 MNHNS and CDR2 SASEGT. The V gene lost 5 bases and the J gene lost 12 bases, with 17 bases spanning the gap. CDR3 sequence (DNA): TGTGCCAGCAGTCCCCCTCTTAGTGGCAGGCAGTTCTTC. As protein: CASSPPLSGRQFF.

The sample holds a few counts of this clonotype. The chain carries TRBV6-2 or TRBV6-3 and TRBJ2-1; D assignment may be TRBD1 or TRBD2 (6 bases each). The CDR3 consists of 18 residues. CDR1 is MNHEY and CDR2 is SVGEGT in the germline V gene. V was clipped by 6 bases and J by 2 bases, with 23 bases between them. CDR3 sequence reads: CASSLATGTAPPYNEQFF. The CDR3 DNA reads TGTGCCAGCAGCCTTGCAACAGGGACTGCTCCACCCTACAATGAGCAGTTCTTC.